The 30 T cell receptor delta chains below come from one sample, sequenced in a study of γδ T cells in repeated Plasmodium falciparum infection. TCRdb repeated clone calling on the multiplex PCR reads with CATT. The profile shows tens of thousands of delta-chain clones, roughly 0.9% of them singletons. Vgamma9/Vdelta2+ and Vdelta2-negative gammadelta T cells were flow-sorted from PBMC for bulk sequencing. The sequencing sample was made of gamma-delta T cells from blood. The receptors stem from a pool of human donors (malaria-infected and uninfected, not separated).

This clone occurred a few times. This DNA translates differently at residue 7 from the TCRdb protein, which is that of a much larger clone; a read error is likely, and the protein shown is the DNA's own translation. This chain joins TRDV1 and TRDJ1, with D hard to call. No J gene is reported in TCRdb; it was inferred here by comparing the DNA with germline. In germline, CDR1 is TSWWSYY, CDR2 QGS. This CDR3 region has 14 residues. Trimming cost V 1 base and J 7 bases, with 13 bases left between them. The CDR3 coding sequence is TGTGCTCTTGGGGAACGGCCACTGCTCCTTAAACTCATCTTT. Translation gives CALGERPLLLKLIF.

This clone showed up just a few times. The mismatch at residue 14 between this DNA's translation and the TCRdb protein of a much larger clone likely reflects a read error; the protein shown is translated from the DNA. The chain joins TRDV1 to TRDJ1; 9 nucleotides agree with TRDD2. The J gene comes from matching the DNA to germline here; TCRdb lacks it. Trimming cost V 2 bases and J 0 bases; bases outside gene matches: 40. This CDR3 comprises 28 residues. Germline loops: CDR1 TSWWSYY, CDR2 QGS. The CDR3 loop reads CALGEYPPSYLVQGTGAGVVTYTDKLIF. CDR3 coding DNA: TGTGCTCTTGGGGAATATCCCCCTTCCTACTTAGTTCAGGGAACTGGGGCGGGGGTCGTGACGTACACCGATAAACTCATCTTT.

There are a few counts of this clone. Only one base separates this from a far larger clonotype, so it likely reflects a read error. The same CDR3 also results from other DNA sequences found in this sample. The chain links TRDV1 to TRDJ1, with a possible D match to TRDD3 (6 bases). Assignment of the J gene here rests on matching the DNA to germline, because TCRdb gives none. The CDR3 runs to 22 residues. The V gene's germline CDR1 is TSWWSYY and CDR2 QGS. The CDR3 bases are TGTGCCCTTGGGAGATCCCCACCTAGGACTTTCTCTACTGGGATATCCCAGGGTAAACTCATCTTT. This translates into CALGRSPPRTFSTGISQGKLIF.

This clone was seen at least ten times. The chain employs TRDV2 and TRDJ1; TRDD3 agrees at 10 bases. The germline V gene encodes CDR1 GEAIGNYY and CDR2 EKD. The CDR3 sequence is 17 residues long. Trimming took 2 bases from V and 5 from J; bases not matched to a gene: 13. CDR3 nucleotides: TGTGCCTGTGACATCGTCGGTGGGGGATACCGGGATGATAAACTCATCTTT. Translation gives CACDIVGGGYRDDKLIF.

This clone was seen more than once but under ten times. TCRdb pairs this DNA with a much larger clone's protein that differs at residue 11, likely a read error; the protein shown was translated from the DNA. The chain has TRDV2 and TRDJ1; 12 bases match TRDD3. The CDR3 consists of 18 residues. Trimming at V came to 0 bases and at J to 3 bases, leaving 10 bases not matched to a gene. The germline V gene has CDR1 GEAIGNYY and CDR2 EKD. The CDR3 loop reads CACDTGLGDTRSADKLIF. Here the CDR3 DNA reads TGTGCCTGTGACACCGGTCTGGGGGATACGCGTTCGGCCGATAAACTCATCTTT.

Concerning this clone: A read error likely explains why the TCRdb protein, taken from a much larger clone, differs from this DNA's translation at residue 6; the protein shown is translated from the DNA. J is TRDJ3 and V is TRDV2; 13 bases line up with TRDD3. TCRdb does not report a J gene; here it was assigned by matching the DNA to germline references. J was trimmed by 2 bases and V by 0 bases; bases with no gene match: 9. CDR3 size: 21 residues. The germline V gene has CDR1 GEAIGNYY and CDR2 EKD. The CDR3 region has the DNA TGTGCCTGTGACACCTCGCGTACTGGGGGATACGGGACCTGGGACACCCGACAGATGTTTTTC. It specifies CACDTSRTGGYGTWDTRQMFF.

This clone was seen only a few times. This DNA's translation differs at residue 6 from TCRdb's protein, which comes from a much larger clone; a read error is likely, and the protein shown is translated from the DNA. This chain uses TRDV1 with TRDJ1; D is perhaps TRDD3 (6 bases). The CDR3 extends over 19 amino acids. Trimming took 2 bases from V and 1 from J, leaving 23 bases between them. The germline CDR1 and CDR2 sequences are TSWWSYY and QGS. The CDR3 coding sequence is TGTGCTCTTGGGGAAGTAAGGTACGCGTCTGGGGCGGGCACCGATAAACTCATCTTT. Translating gives CALGEVRYASGAGTDKLIF.

The sample holds many counts of this clone. One base separates it from a far larger clone, so it is likely a read error. The same CDR3 is also encoded by other DNA sequences in this sample. The CDR3 DNA sequence: TGTGCCTGTGACACTGTCTCCGGGATACGAAACACCGATAAACTCATCTTT. It codes for CACDTVSGIRNTDKLIF. The rearrangement uses TRDV2 and TRDJ1; 8 nucleotides align to TRDD3. Germline assignment: CDR1 GEAIGNYY and CDR2 EKD. V lost 1 base to trimming and J lost 0 bases; unmatched junction nucleotides: 9. CDR3 length: 17 residues.

With regard to this clone: A read error is likely here: a far larger clone is one base away. Additional DNA sequences in this sample encode the identical CDR3. The chain joins TRDV1 to TRDJ1, with D perhaps given as TRDD2 or TRDD3 (8 bases each). Germline V lookup: CDR1 TSWWSYY, CDR2 QGS. The CDR3 spans 25 residues. Trimming removed 1 base from V and 0 bases from J, with 39 bases in between. The DNA of the CDR3 is TGTGCTCTTGGGGAACCAACCTTCCTAATCTCTTTTAATGATGGGGGATTCCGATACACCGATAAACTCATCTTT. It codes for CALGEPTFLISFNDGGFRYTDKLIF.

This clone came up a few times. This DNA translates differently at residue 3 from the TCRdb protein, which is that of a much larger clone; a read error is likely, and the protein shown is the DNA's own translation. The chain uses TRDV2 and TRDJ1; D ambiguous. No J gene is reported in TCRdb; it was inferred here by comparing the DNA with germline. The germline V gene has CDR1 GEAIGNYY and CDR2 EKD. CDR3 length equals 16 residues. The CDR3 loop is CARDQCRPSKPDKLIF. As DNA, the CDR3 is TGTGCCCGTGACCAATGCCGCCCCTCCAAGCCCGATAAACTCATCTTT.

With respect to this clone: TCRdb's listed protein matches a much larger clone and diverges from this DNA's translation at residue 9, likely through a read error; the protein shown comes from the DNA. The genes are TRDV2 and TRDJ1, with D maybe TRDD3 (6 bases). The J gene was missing in TCRdb and was found by matching the end of the DNA to germline. Germline values: CDR1 GEAIGNYY, CDR2 EKD. Trimming removed 3 bases from V and 9 bases from J, with 22 bases in between. This CDR3 region has 15 residues. The CDR3 DNA follows: TGTGCCTGTGACCCCGTAGGTGGGGGTGGGGGCGAACTCATCTTT. Translating gives CACDPVGGGGGELIF.

This clone was counted at least ten times. TCRdb assigns this DNA the protein of a much larger clone, which departs from its translation at residue 10; this likely reflects a read error, and the protein shown comes from translating the DNA. The chain uses TRDV2 and TRDJ2, with a possible D match to TRDD3 (5 bases). Assignment of the J gene here rests on matching the DNA to germline, because TCRdb gives none. Germline values: CDR1 GEAIGNYY, CDR2 EKD. The germline V and J ends were trimmed by 0 bases and 8 bases, with 15 bases remaining between them. The CDR3 has 15 amino acids. The CDR3 loop is CACDTLRGDPAQLFF. The CDR3 DNA follows: TGTGCCTGTGACACCCTTAGGGGAGACCCGGCACAACTCTTCTTT.

About this clone: TCRdb attributes to this sequence the protein of a much larger clone, which differs from the DNA translation at residue 4; a read error is likely, and the protein displayed is translated from the DNA. The J gene is TRDJ2, the V gene TRDV2, with D possibly TRDD3 on 5 matching bases. The J gene comes from matching the DNA to germline here; TCRdb lacks it. The V end was cut by 5 bases, the J end by 8 bases, with 23 bases between. Germline values: CDR1 GEAIGNYY, CDR2 EKD. This CDR3 has 16 amino acids. CDR3 sequence (DNA): TGTGCCTGTGGCGATATCGCCTGGGATCAGGGGGCACAACTCTTCTTT. Encoded protein: CACGDIAWDQGAQLFF.

In the case of this clone: The translation of this DNA and the TCRdb protein of a much larger clone differ at residue 12, probably owing to a read error; the protein shown here is translated from the DNA. This CDR3 is CALGETSSYSTNKLIF. CDR3 in DNA: TGTGCTCTTGGGGAAACATCTTCCTATAGCACCAATAAACTCATCTTT. This rearrangement joins TRDV1 to TRDJ1; 7 nucleotides line up with TRDD2. Here the J gene came from matching the DNA to germline, since TCRdb omits it. CDR1 TSWWSYY and CDR2 QGS come from the germline V gene. CDR3 length equals 16 residues.

For this clone: A single base is all that separates this from a far larger clone, so a read error is likely. The J gene was not called, though the V gene is TRDV1; TRDD3 is the table's D call and was not checked against the DNA. The CDR3 consists of 24 residues. Germline V gene lookup returns CDR1 TSWWSYY and CDR2 QGS. In DNA, the CDR3 is TGTGCTCTTGGGGAATCCACTCCTACTACTCGCTCGCTACTCGCTGGGGGATGGGCCGATAAACTCATCTTC. Protein sequence: CALGESTPTTRSLLAGGWADKLIF.

This clone occurred many times. The protein held in TCRdb is that of a much larger clone and does not match this DNA's translation at residue 15, likely because of a read error; the protein shown is translated from the DNA. The chain has TRDV2 and TRDJ1, with TRDD3 identical over 12 bases. CDR3 length: 18 residues. In germline, CDR1 is GEAIGNYY, CDR2 EKD. CDR3 amino acids: CACDPLLGDTPYTDRLIF. The CDR3, as DNA: TGTGCCTGTGACCCATTACTGGGGGATACCCCGTACACCGATAGACTCATCTTT.

In this sample, this clone turned up a few times. The amino acid sequence in TCRdb belongs to a much larger clone and departs from this DNA's translation at residue 4, likely a sequencing read error; the sequence shown is translated from the DNA. The chain carries TRDV2 and TRDJ1; TRDD3 matches 10 bases. The J gene, missing from TCRdb, was assigned here through DNA to germline matching. This CDR3 is 15 amino acids long. Germline V gene data show CDR1 as GEAIGNYY and CDR2 as EKD. The DNA for the CDR3 is TGTGCCTGTGGCACCGATACGGGGGATACGCGAAAACTCATCTTT. Amino acid sequence: CACGTDTGDTRKLIF.

To note about this clone: Translating this DNA gives a protein that differs at residue 5 from the TCRdb one, which belongs to a much larger clone; a read error is likely, and the protein shown is this translation. This chain links TRDV2 with TRDJ1, with D possibly being TRDD3 (5 bases). No J gene was available from TCRdb, and it was assigned here by a germline match of the DNA. The V and J ends lost 3 bases and 1 base respectively, with 14 bases between them. This CDR3 spans 15 amino acids. Germline V gene lookup returns CDR1 GEAIGNYY and CDR2 EKD. The CDR3 region is CACDAGARVTDKLIF. In nucleotides, the CDR3 is TGTGCCTGTGACGCGGGGGCTCGAGTCACCGATAAACTCATCTTT.

This clone occurred many times. The V call is TRDV2, the J call TRDJ1; TRDD3 agrees at 9 bases. In the absence of a J gene in TCRdb, the DNA was matched to germline to assign it here. The length of the CDR3 is 24 residues. CDR1 and CDR2 (germline): GEAIGNYY, EKD. With 0 bases clipped from V and 0 bases from J, the junction kept 28 bases outside the gene matches. CDR3 sequence (DNA): TGTGCCTGTGACACCCTCGAGGCCCTACCGGTACTGGGGGACCCCCTGCTGTACACCGATAAACTCATCTTT. Translating it yields CACDTLEALPVLGDPLLYTDKLIF.

In its sample, this clone was seen a few times. Since a far larger clone is one base different, this is likely a read error. This sample also contains other DNA sequences that code for the same CDR3. The J gene is TRDJ1, the V gene TRDV1, with 9 positions matching TRDD3. Assignment of the J gene here rests on matching the DNA to germline, because TCRdb gives none. Germline CDR1 is TSWWSYY and CDR2 is QGS. The CDR3 totals 19 residues. In DNA, the CDR3 is TGTGCCCTTGGGGAACGGGCCTACCTGGGGGATGGAGGAACCGATAAACTCATCTTT. Its translation: CALGERAYLGDGGTDKLIF.

This clone was seen a handful of times. The translation of this DNA and the TCRdb protein of a much larger clone differ at residue 10, probably owing to a read error; the protein shown here is translated from the DNA. The V call is TRDV2, the J call TRDJ1, with TRDD3 identical over 11 bases. Here the J gene was assigned by germline matching of the DNA, as TCRdb has none. Germline trimming cut 3 bases from V and 0 bases from J; bases unmatched to any gene: 11. CDR1 and CDR2 (germline): GEAIGNYY, EKD. The CDR3 is made up of 18 amino acids. The CDR3 DNA follows: TGTGCCTGTGACCCCTTACTGGGGGATATGCGAGACACCGATAAACTCATCTTT. Protein product: CACDPLLGDMRDTDKLIF.

This clone was seen only a few times. A far more abundant clone sits one base away, making this likely a read error. This same CDR3 is encoded by further DNA sequences in the sample. The J gene has no call, while the V gene is TRDV2; TRDD3 is the table's D call and was not checked against the DNA. The CDR3 has 22 residues. CDR1 is GEAIGNYY and CDR2 is EKD in the germline V gene. The CDR3 DNA is TGTGCCTGTGACACCGTTCGGGGGGATACGCACCGGAGGCCTTCGTACACCGATAAGCTCATCTTT. Encoded protein: CACDTVRGDTHRRPSYTDKLIF.

Note on this clone: The junction departs from germline at one end; a sequencing error may be responsible. The J gene is TRDJ1, the V gene TRDV1; perhaps TRDD3 as D (6 bases). The J gene comes from matching the DNA to germline here; TCRdb lacks it. The CDR3 loop spans 19 amino acids. Germline V gene lookup returns CDR1 TSWWSYY and CDR2 QGS. In nucleotides, the CDR3 is TGCTCTGGGGAAAGACAAACCCCAGGAGTACTCCTCCACACCGATAAACTCATCTTT. This codes for CSGERQTPGVLLHTDKLIF.

This clone was detected many times. The protein recorded in TCRdb matches a much larger clone and deviates from this DNA's translation at residue 13, suggesting a read error; the protein here is obtained by translating the DNA. This chain connects TRDV1 to TRDJ1; no clear D. Germline CDR1 TSWWSYY, CDR2 QGS. The ends were cut back, 0 bases at V and 2 bases at J, with 22 bases in the middle. This CDR3 contains 19 residues. The CDR3 sequence is CALGELESSRSFMTDKLIF. CDR3 coding DNA: TGTGCTCTTGGGGAACTAGAGTCGTCCCGGTCCTTTATGACCGATAAACTCATCTTT.

This clone has more than one count but fewer than ten. TCRdb has a much larger clone's protein, which differs at residue 3 from the translation of this DNA, likely because of a read error; what is shown is the protein translated from the DNA. The J gene is TRDJ1, the V gene TRDV2, with D unclear. TCRdb leaves out the J gene; it was filled in here by matching the DNA to germline. From germline, CDR1 is GEAIGNYY and CDR2 EKD. This CDR3 comprises 14 residues. In DNA form, the CDR3 reads TGTGCCCGTGACACGGCTGCGATCACCGATAAACTCATCTTT. It translates to CARDTAAITDKLIF.

This clone was seen a few times. A far larger clone differs by one base, so this is likely a read error. Other nucleotide sequences from this sample produce the same CDR3. The CDR3 DNA is TGTGCCTGTGACACCGTAGGGGATAGGGAGAATAAACTCATCTTT. It translates to CACDTVGDRENKLIF. V gene TRDV2 combines with J gene TRDJ1; TRDD3 matches 7 bases. As TCRdb names no J gene, one was assigned here on the basis of a DNA match to germline. This CDR3 has 15 residues. The V gene's germline CDR1 is GEAIGNYY and CDR2 EKD. Losses at the gene ends were 0 bases for V and 6 bases for J; bases not matched to a gene: 9.

This clone showed up many times. This DNA translates differently at residue 3 from the TCRdb protein, which is that of a much larger clone; a read error is likely, and the protein shown is the DNA's own translation. This chain connects TRDV1 to TRDJ1, with D perhaps TRDD3 (6 bases). From germline, CDR1 is TSWWSYY and CDR2 QGS. This CDR3 has 15 amino acids. CDR3 sequence (DNA): TGTGCTTTTGGGGAAGTAGAGGATACAACCGATAAACTCATCTTT. Translated: CAFGEVEDTTDKLIF.

This clone appeared a few times. The translation of this DNA and the TCRdb protein of a much larger clone differ at residue 3, probably owing to a read error; the protein shown here is translated from the DNA. The chain couples TRDV1 to TRDJ2; maybe TRDD3 (6 bases). The V gene's germline CDR1 is TSWWSYY and CDR2 QGS. The CDR3 contains 15 residues. V was trimmed by 10 bases and J by 4 bases, leaving 19 bases between them. CDR3 residues: CAPTYEGISTAQLFF. The CDR3 DNA is TGTGCTCCGACCTACGAAGGGATATCGACAGCACAACTCTTCTTT.

With regard to this clone: This likely reflects a read error, since a far larger clone is one base away. Different DNA sequences within this sample yield the same CDR3. The rearrangement uses TRDV2 and TRDJ1; the D gene is possibly TRDD3 (6 bases). Germline CDR1 GEAIGNYY, CDR2 EKD. The length of the CDR3 is 19 residues. V lost 0 bases to trimming and J lost 0 bases, with 22 bases between them. The CDR3 sequence: CACDTHVVGDPPYTDKLIF. The DNA for the CDR3 is TGTGCCTGTGACACCCATGTGGTTGGGGATCCCCCGTACACCGATAAACTCATCTTT.

With respect to this clone: The protein given by TCRdb reflects a much larger clone and differs at residue 20 from this DNA's translation, likely from a read error; the protein shown is the DNA's translation. The chain links TRDV1 to TRDJ1; 12 bases are a match to TRDD3. CDR3 length: 22 residues. The germline CDR1 and CDR2 sequences are TSWWSYY and QGS. The CDR3 loop reads CALGESLWDRLGDTTKGDKPIF. CDR3 coding DNA: TGTGCTCTTGGGGAAAGTCTTTGGGATCGACTGGGGGATACCACAAAGGGCGATAAACCCATCTTT.